Here is one T cell receptor beta chain with its context. Its binding antigen is unknown. No much larger clonotype is one base removed from it; base qualities were not supplied. The protocol used for the library was the immunoSEQ multiplex PCR assay. Rearranged TCR beta chain products were amplified from genomic DNA of sorted T-cell subsets and sequenced. In the paper's pipeline: Repertoire diversity of productive TCR beta rearrangements was quantified using Shannon entropy and Simpson indices. To gauge clonal expansion, the frequencies of the 100 most abundant productive TCR beta clonotypes among total reads were added together. A self-reactivity index based on amino acid usage at CDR3beta positions 6 and 7 was applied to the TRB repertoires. Two-way ANOVA was used for repertoire analyses, and Student t or Mann-Whitney tests were used for flow cytometric analyses. TCRdb holds this immuneACCESS table with in-frame rearrangements only. Some clones are missing; in checked studies, unresolved V genes explain under half, and the rest has no known cause. From that table come the V and J calls and clone size; the DNA was used to work out D and trimming. A total of 30,000 to 40,000 clones appear in this sample, approximately 89% of them only once. Approximately 14% of the sample is in the top ten clones.

The germline V gene encodes CDR1 SGHVS and CDR2 FNYEAQ. The CDR3 covers 13 residues, taking in both the cysteine and the phenylalanine. Only the CDR3 portion is preserved as DNA: 39 bases, with reading frame beginning at the first base. The entry originates in a study of regulatory and conventional T cells in RAG deficiency (TCRdb year 2017). Study-wide context: The study used high-throughput TCR beta sequencing to compare repertoire diversity and composition of Treg, conventional CD4+ and CD8+ T cells between RAG-deficient patients and healthy controls. General study outcomes and caveats: Some T-cell subset analyses were not done for some subjects. Compared with control T-cell subpopulations, the RAG-deficient patients had markedly lower Shannon entropy and higher Simpson indices. Shorter CDR3 lengths were found in all patient T-cell subsets, and >90% Treg-Tconv repertoire overlap at nucleotide and amino acid level was observed in Omenn syndrome patients. Sorted CD25-high CD127-low cells from Omenn syndrome patients may represent peripherally activated cells rather than bona fide Treg cells. Unique TCR beta sequences from Treg cells were about 100-fold fewer in Omenn syndrome and CID/AS patients than controls, versus approximately 9.3-fold for other subsets.

For repertoire analyses, the comparison group consisted of 7 or 8 healthy control donors. CD8+ T cells lacking CD4 were purified from blood before genomic DNA extraction. The sample was also linked to a second study, of regulatory T cells. The second source states: The multiplex PCR used 52 forward TRBV primers and 13 reverse TRBJ primers, with assay-based and computational corrections for amplification bias. In patients, repertoires had restricted unique TRB V-J pairs and skewed V and J gene usage, with regulatory T cells showing the most marked changes. The study compared T-cell receptor beta repertoires of sorted regulatory, conventional CD4+ and CD8+ T cells in CD3G-deficient patients with those in healthy controls. Peripheral blood mononuclear cells were isolated by Ficoll density separation. A FACSAria cell sorter was used to isolate CD3+ CD8+ CD4- T cells. Within the immunoSEQ assay, multiplex PCR amplified rearranged TRB loci from genomic DNA. TRB amplicons were sequenced using an Illumina HiSeq platform. Raw sequences were error-filtered and aligned to reference gene sequences by custom algorithms and were subsequently analyzed with the immunoSEQ online tools. Frequencies of productive and nonproductive TRB rearrangements were evaluated among both unique and total sequences. Group comparisons used t tests, Mann-Whitney tests or two-way ANOVA run in Prism software.

This clonotype originated in a human donor in good health. Sequencing input: CD8+ T cells sorted from blood. The sequence joins TRBV7-6 to TRBJ2-5; a tentative D match to TRBD2 spans 5 bases. The J call could be wrong; TRBJ2-7 is a better fit for the DNA end. This receptor carries the CDR3 CASSLKEAYEQYF. The bases read TGTGCCAGCAGCCTTAAGGAGGCCTACGAGCAGTACTTC.